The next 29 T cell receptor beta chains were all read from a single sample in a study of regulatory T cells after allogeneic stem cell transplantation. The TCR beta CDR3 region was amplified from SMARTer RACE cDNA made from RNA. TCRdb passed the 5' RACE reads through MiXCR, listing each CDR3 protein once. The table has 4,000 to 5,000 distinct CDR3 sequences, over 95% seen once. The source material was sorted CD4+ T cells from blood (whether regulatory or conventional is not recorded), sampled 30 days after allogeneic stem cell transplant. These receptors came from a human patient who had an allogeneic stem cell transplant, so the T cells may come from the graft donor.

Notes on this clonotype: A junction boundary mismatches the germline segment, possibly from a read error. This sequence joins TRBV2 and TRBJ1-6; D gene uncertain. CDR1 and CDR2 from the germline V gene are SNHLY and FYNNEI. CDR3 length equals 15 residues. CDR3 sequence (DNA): TGTGCCAGCAGGCCTATGAGCTCCTATAATTCACGCCTCCACTTT. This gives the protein CASRPMSSYNSRLHF.

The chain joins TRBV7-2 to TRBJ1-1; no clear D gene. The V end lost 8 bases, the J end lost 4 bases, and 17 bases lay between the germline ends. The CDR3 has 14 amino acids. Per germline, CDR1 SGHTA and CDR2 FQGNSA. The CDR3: CASGSPDKGTEAFF. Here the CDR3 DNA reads TGTGCCAGCGGCTCCCCCGACAAGGGCACTGAAGCTTTCTTT.

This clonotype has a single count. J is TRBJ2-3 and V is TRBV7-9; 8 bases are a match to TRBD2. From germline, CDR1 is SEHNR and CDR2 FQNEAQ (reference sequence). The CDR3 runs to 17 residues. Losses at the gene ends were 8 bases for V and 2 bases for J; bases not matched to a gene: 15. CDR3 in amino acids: CASRPSWSSGYTDTQYF. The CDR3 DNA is TGTGCCAGCCGCCCTAGCTGGTCTAGCGGGTACACAGATACGCAGTATTTT.

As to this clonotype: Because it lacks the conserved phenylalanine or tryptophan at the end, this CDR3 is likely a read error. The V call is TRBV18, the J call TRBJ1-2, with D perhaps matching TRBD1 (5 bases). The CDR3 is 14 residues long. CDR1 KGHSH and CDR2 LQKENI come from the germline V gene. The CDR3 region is CARNTAKKGTSYTY. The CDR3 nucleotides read TGTGCGAGAAACACCGCGAAAAAGGGGACTAGCTACACCTAC.

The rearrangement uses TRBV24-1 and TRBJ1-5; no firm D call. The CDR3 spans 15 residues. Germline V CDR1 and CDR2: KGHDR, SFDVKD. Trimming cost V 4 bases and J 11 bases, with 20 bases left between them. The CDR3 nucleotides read TGTGCCACCAGTGAGGGAAGTTGTAGCAAGCAGACCCAGCATTTT. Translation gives CATSEGSCSKQTQHF.

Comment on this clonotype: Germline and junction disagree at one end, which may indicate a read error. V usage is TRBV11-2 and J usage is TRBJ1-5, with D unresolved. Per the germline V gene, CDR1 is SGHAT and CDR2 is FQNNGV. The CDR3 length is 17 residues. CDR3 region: CASILDERERVWQHQHF. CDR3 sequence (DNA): TGTGCAAGCATATTAGATGAGCGGGAGAGGGTATGGCAGCACCAGCATTTT.

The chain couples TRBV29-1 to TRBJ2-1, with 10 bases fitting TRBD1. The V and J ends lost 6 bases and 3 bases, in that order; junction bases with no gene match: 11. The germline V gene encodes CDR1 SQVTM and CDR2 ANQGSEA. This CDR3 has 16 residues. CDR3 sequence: CSVPPGTGACYNEQFF. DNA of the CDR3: TGCAGCGTGCCCCCCGGGACAGGGGCCTGCTACAATGAGCAGTTCTTC.

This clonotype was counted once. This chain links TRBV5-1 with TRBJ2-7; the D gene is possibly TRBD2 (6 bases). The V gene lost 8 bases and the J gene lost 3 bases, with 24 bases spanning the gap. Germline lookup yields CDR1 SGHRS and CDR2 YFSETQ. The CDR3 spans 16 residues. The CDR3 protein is CASRARTIGSNYEQYF. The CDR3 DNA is TGCGCCAGTCGAGCTAGGACTATAGGAAGCAACTACGAGCAGTACTTC.

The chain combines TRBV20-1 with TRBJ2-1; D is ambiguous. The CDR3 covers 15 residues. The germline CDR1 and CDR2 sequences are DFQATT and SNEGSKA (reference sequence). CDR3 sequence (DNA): TGCACTGCCGCCGTTTGGGCAGGACCCTTCTACGAGCAGTTCTTC. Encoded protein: CTAAVWAGPFYEQFF.

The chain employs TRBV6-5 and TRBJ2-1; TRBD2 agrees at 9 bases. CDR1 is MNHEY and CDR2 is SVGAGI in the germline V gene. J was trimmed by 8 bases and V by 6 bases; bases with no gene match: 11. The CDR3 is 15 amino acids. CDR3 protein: CASRPLAGGPDEQFF. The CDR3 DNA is TGTGCCAGCAGGCCCCTGGCGGGAGGGCCGGATGAGCAGTTCTTC.

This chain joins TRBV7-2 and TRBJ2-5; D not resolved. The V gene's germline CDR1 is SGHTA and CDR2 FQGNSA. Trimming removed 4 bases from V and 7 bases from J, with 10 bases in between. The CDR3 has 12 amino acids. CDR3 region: CASSSSIGTQYF. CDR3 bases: TGTGCCAGCAGCTCAAGTATCGGGACCCAGTACTTC.

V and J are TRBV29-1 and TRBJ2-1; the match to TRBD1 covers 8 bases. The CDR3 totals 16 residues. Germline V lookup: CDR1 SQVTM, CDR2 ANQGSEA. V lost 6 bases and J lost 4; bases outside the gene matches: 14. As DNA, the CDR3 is TGCAGCGTGACCCCCGGAGCAGGGGGCTCATACAATGAGCAGTTCTTC. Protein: CSVTPGAGGSYNEQFF.

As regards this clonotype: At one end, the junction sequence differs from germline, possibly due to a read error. CDR3 region: CTSSWTVMETQYF. The CDR3 coding sequence is TGCACCAGCAGCTGGACGGTTATGGAGACCCAGTACTTC. V is TRBV5-1 and J is TRBJ2-5; D ambiguous. Germline CDR1 reads SGHRS; CDR2 reads YFSETQ. This CDR3 is built from 13 residues.

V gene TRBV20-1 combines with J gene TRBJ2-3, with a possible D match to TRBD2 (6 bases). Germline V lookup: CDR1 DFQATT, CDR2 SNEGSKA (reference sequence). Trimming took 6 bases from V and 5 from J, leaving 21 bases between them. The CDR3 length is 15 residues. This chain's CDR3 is CSASVPSGDGDTQYF. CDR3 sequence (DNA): TGCAGTGCAAGTGTTCCATCGGGAGACGGAGATACGCAGTATTTT.

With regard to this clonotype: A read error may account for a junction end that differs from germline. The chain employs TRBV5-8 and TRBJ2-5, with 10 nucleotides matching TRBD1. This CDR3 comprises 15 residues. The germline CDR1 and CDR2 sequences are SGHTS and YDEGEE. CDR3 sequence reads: CTSSLEGQGRETQYF. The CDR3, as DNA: TGTACCAGCAGCCTAGAGGGACAGGGGAGAGAGACCCAGTACTTC.

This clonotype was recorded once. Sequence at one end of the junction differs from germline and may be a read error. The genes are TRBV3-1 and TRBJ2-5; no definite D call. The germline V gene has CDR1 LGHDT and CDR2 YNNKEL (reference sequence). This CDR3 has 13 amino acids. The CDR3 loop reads CARILRLPDPHYF. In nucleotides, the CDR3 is TGTGCCCGCATCTTGCGTCTCCCAGATCCCCATTACTTC.

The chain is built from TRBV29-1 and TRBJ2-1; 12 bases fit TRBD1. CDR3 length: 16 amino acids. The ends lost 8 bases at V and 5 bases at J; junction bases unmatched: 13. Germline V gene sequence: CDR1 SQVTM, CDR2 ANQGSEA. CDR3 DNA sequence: TGCAGCATGGCCCCCGGGACAGGGGGCGCGAACAATGAGCAGTTCTTC. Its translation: CSMAPGTGGANNEQFF.

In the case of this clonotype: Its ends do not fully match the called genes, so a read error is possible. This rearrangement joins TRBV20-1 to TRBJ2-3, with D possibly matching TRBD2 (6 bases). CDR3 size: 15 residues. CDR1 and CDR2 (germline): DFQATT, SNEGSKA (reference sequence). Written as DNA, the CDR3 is TGCAGTGCTAGCGATCCAACGGGGGAGACAGATACGCAGTATTTC. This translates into CSASDPTGETDTQYF.

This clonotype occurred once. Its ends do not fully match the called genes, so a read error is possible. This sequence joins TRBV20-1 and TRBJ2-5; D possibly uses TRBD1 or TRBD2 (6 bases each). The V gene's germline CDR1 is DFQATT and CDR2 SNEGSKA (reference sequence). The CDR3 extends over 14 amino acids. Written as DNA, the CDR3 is TGCAGTGCTAGGGTCGGGGGCCGGCGCGATACCCAGTACTTT. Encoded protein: CSARVGGRRDTQYF.

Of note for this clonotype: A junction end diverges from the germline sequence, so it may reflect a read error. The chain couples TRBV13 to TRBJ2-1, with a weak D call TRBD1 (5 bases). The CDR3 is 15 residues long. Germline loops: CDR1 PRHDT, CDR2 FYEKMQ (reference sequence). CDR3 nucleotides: TGTGCCATCAGCGTATGCAGGGTTGCTGGCCATAGGCAGTTCTTC. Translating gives CAISVCRVAGHRQFF.

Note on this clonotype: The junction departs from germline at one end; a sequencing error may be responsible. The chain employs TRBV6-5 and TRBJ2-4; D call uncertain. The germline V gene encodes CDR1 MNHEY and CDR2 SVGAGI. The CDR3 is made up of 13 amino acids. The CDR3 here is CASRPVGKIIQYF. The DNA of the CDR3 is TGTGCCAGCCGTCCGGTTGGCAAAATCATTCAGTACTTC.

The CDR3 sequence: CASSVTAGTGSYEQYF. CDR3 nucleotide sequence: TGCGCCAGCAGCGTCACCGCCGGGACAGGATCCTACGAGCAGTACTTC. The V and J genes are TRBV5-1 and TRBJ2-7; 8 bases agree with TRBD1. CDR1 SGHRS and CDR2 YFSETQ come from the germline V gene. With 4 bases clipped from V and 1 base from J, the junction kept 10 bases outside the gene matches. The CDR3 sequence is 16 residues long.

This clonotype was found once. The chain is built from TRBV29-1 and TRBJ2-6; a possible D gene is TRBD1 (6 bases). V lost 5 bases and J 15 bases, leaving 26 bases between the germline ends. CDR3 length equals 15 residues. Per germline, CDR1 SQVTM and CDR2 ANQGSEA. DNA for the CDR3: TGCAGCGTTTTGGGACACGTGTTTGGAACCAACAGCCTGACTTTC. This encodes CSVLGHVFGTNSLTF.

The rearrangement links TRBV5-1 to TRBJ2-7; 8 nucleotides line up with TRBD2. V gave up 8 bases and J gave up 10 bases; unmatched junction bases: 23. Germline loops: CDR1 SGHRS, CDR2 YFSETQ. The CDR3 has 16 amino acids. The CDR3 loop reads CASDPGISGNYYAQYF. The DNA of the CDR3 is TGCGCCAGTGACCCCGGGATTAGCGGGAACTACTACGCCCAGTACTTC.

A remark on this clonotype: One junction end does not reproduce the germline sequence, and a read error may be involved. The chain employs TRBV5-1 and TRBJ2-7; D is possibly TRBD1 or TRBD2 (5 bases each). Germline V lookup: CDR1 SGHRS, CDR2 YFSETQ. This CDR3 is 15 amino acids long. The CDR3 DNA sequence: TGCGACAGCAGCTTGAGAAGGGGAGCCAAGGACGAGCAGTACTTC. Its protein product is CDSSLRRGAKDEQYF.

The CDR3 DNA is TGCGCCAGCAGCGGGGGAGGGGCGGCCTACGAGCAGTACGTC. Its protein product is CASSGGGAAYEQYV. The chain links TRBV5-1 to TRBJ2-7, with 7 bases identical to TRBD2. The V segment lost 4 bases and the J segment 2 bases; nucleotides outside the gene matches: 6. The CDR3 totals 14 residues. Per germline, CDR1 SGHRS and CDR2 YFSETQ.

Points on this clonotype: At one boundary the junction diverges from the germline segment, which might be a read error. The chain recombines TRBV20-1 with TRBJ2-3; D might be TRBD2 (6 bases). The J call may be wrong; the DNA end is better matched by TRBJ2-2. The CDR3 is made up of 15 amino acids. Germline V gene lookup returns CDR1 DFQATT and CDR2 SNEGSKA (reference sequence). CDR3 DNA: TGCAGTGCAAGAGATCGATCGGGAGAGGGAGATACGCTGTTTTTT. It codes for CSARDRSGEGDTLFF.

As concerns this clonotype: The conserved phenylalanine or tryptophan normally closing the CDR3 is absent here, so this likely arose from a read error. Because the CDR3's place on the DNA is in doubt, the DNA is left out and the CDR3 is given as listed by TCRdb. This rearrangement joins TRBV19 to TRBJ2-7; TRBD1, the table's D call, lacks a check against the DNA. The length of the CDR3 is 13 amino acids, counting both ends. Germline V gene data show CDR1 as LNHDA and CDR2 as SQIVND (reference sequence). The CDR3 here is CACSMGSAIKQYY.

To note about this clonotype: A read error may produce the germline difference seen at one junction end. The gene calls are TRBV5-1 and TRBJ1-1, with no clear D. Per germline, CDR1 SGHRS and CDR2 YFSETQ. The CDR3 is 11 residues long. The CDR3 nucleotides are TGCGCCAGCAGCAAAGAATCTGAAGAGTACTTT. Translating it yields CASSKESEEYF.